Listed below are T cell receptor beta chains from one sample, sequenced in a study of T cell repertoires in cytomegalovirus infection. TCRdb reprocessed the reads via MiXCR and lists one record per CDR3 protein. The sample gives around 69,000 distinct CDR3 sequences, 20% of which show up once; roughly two thirds is in the top ten. Their antigens are not known. The sample was CD8+ T cells from cultured PBMCs, taken from culture after CMV antigen stimulation. Receptors were obtained from a human donor in good health (CMV status not recorded). Some clones in this sample may be carry-over from other donors' samples. Each CDR3 is given with its conserved first and last residue. D genes are given only for firm matches. Clone size appears in some rows only: once, few, many, or a class for an expanded clone.

cdr3_aa	d_call	j_call	v_call	clone_size
CASSQESGNYGYTF	NA	TRBJ1-2	TRBV4-1	NA
CASSREATGGSGYTF	TRBD1	TRBJ1-2	TRBV4-3	NA
CSVVSGVVVRGYTF	NA	TRBJ1-2	TRBV29-1	NA
CASRDPTESSYEQYF	NA	TRBJ2-7	TRBV6-1	few
CASNLAGAAYEQYF	TRBD2	TRBJ2-7	TRBV6-8	NA
CASSYWGDGSPLHF	NA	TRBJ1-6	TRBV6-5	NA
CASSQDQGRSDTQYF	NA	TRBJ2-3	TRBV4-1	few
CASSPDSNIQYF	NA	TRBJ2-4	TRBV6-2/TRBV6-3	few
CASSFLRGLKETQYF	NA	TRBJ2-5	TRBV7-9	NA
CASSLSVGAEGYTF	NA	TRBJ1-2	TRBV27	few
CASSLRGYDTEAFF	NA	TRBJ1-1	TRBV11-1	NA
CASSFMGDTQYF	NA	TRBJ2-3	TRBV7-9	NA
CASSSRQGQRVYEQYF	TRBD1	TRBJ2-7	TRBV7-6	NA
CASSLGNGYTF	NA	TRBJ1-2	TRBV12-3/TRBV12-4	NA
CASSVRGNTEAFF	NA	TRBJ1-1	TRBV6-2/TRBV6-3	few
CASSLGAGSSYEQYF	NA	TRBJ2-7	TRBV28	few
CASSYRLVRGRSDYGYTF	TRBD1	TRBJ1-2	TRBV6-2/TRBV6-3	NA
CASSQGFSGHSEIGTQYF	NA	TRBJ2-3	TRBV4-3	few
CASSLRQGNQPQHF	NA	TRBJ1-5	TRBV7-2	many
CASSRENTEAFF	NA	TRBJ1-1	TRBV12-3/TRBV12-4	few
CASSLGSPGSYGYTF	NA	TRBJ1-2	TRBV12-3/TRBV12-4	NA
CASSYTRDGEQFF	NA	TRBJ2-1	TRBV6-2/TRBV6-3	NA
CASSPLGDSDFNYGYTF	NA	TRBJ1-2	TRBV28	many
CASHGGGKGANEKLFF	NA	TRBJ1-4	TRBV7-6	many
CASGLVNDGTLRTDTQYF	NA	TRBJ2-3	TRBV12-5	few
CASRAAGTLYRYGYTF	NA	TRBJ1-2	TRBV12-3/TRBV12-4	NA
CASSEFSGQAYGGYTF	TRBD1	TRBJ1-2	TRBV6-1	NA
CASSLEREEKLFF	NA	TRBJ1-4	TRBV27	NA
CASRRGQGAYEQYF	TRBD1	TRBJ2-7	TRBV7-2	NA
CASSYTGYEQYF	NA	TRBJ2-7	TRBV6-6	few
CASSLRGGMNGYTF	NA	TRBJ1-2	TRBV5-1	few
CASSTNTGELFF	NA	TRBJ2-2	TRBV7-3	few
CASSQVDTENTEAFF	NA	TRBJ1-1	TRBV4-3	few
CASSFSYNEQFF	NA	TRBJ2-1	TRBV7-2	NA
CASKPASSYEQYF	NA	TRBJ2-7	TRBV7-9	few
CSARDSPGVSGNTIYF	NA	TRBJ1-3	TRBV20-1	NA
CASSSQGGNGYTF	TRBD1	TRBJ1-2	TRBV7-9	NA
CASSEGAENQPQHF	TRBD1	TRBJ1-5	TRBV12-3/TRBV12-4	few
CASSYSGQSSYEQYF	TRBD1	TRBJ2-7	TRBV6-6	NA
CASSIQRGLWQPQHF	NA	TRBJ1-5	TRBV19	few
CASSPNSGNTIYF	NA	TRBJ1-3	TRBV2	many
CASNRDGYEQYF	NA	TRBJ2-7	TRBV7-9	few
CASSQGTDGYTF	NA	TRBJ1-2	TRBV4-1	NA
CASTYGQGTTGELFF	NA	TRBJ2-2	TRBV7-8	many
CSARDLPGWSYGYTF	NA	TRBJ1-2	TRBV20-1	few
CASSAGVGVQPQHF	NA	TRBJ1-5	TRBV7-6	NA
CASSLHPRDEQYF	NA	TRBJ2-7	TRBV7-8	few
CASSLSTGMDTYGYTF	NA	TRBJ1-2	TRBV7-2	NA
CAISERDNEKLFF	NA	TRBJ1-4	TRBV10-3	once
CASSPWTRSSTDTQYF	TRBD2	TRBJ2-3	TRBV7-6	few
CASSYLPRGEETQYF	NA	TRBJ2-5	TRBV7-6	many
CASNSGRITDTQYF	NA	TRBJ2-3	TRBV7-9	few
CASSLRQGIYNEQIF	TRBD1	TRBJ2-1	TRBV27	few